This is a list of T cell receptor beta chains from one sample in a study of post-analysis software for immune sequencing data. MiXCR, applied by TCRdb to the PCR reads, yields one record per CDR3 protein. The sample includes around 500,000 distinct CDR3 sequences, about a third of them seen just once. The sample was blood. The receptors originated from a girl aged 2-17 years with multiple sclerosis. CDR3s include the opening cysteine and the closing phenylalanine or tryptophan. Fields, in order: V gene, clone size, D gene, J gene, CDR3 DNA, CDR3 protein. D genes are given only for firm matches. Only some rows state a clone size, as once, few, many or a class for expanded clones.

TRBV20-1,.,.,TRBJ2-5,TGCAGTGCCGATGAGGAGGGGCCCACGTACTTC,CSADEEGPTYF
TRBV4-2,.,.,TRBJ1-1,TGTGCCAGCAGCCAAGATGCGGGGGCCACTGAAGCTTTCTTT,CASSQDAGATEAFF
TRBV20-1,.,TRBD2,TRBJ2-1,TGCAGTGCGCGGACTAGCGGGGGGATAATCTACAATGAGCAGTTCTTC,CSARTSGGIIYNEQFF
TRBV12-3/TRBV12-4,.,.,TRBJ1-5,TGTGCCAGCAGTTTAGGGTCGGTCAGGGTGAAAGGTCAGCCCCAGCATTTT,CASSLGSVRVKGQPQHF
TRBV6-6,.,TRBD1,TRBJ1-1,TGTGCCACACTCCGAGGGACAGGGGACATCATGAACACTGAAGCTTTCTTT,CATLRGTGDIMNTEAFF
TRBV7-8,.,TRBD2,TRBJ2-7,TGTGCCAGCAGCTTAGACGGCGGGGGGCCGAGAGAGGCCCAGTACTTC,CASSLDGGGPREAQYF
TRBV5-1,few,.,TRBJ2-4,TGCGCCAGCAGCTCCGGGATCGGGCAGTACTTC,CASSSGIGQYF
TRBV5-4,.,.,TRBJ2-3,TGTGCCAGCAGCTCGACAGCTAGCACAGATACGCAGTATTTT,CASSSTASTDTQYF
TRBV9,few,.,TRBJ2-1,TGTGCCAGCAGCACGGACGGGAAGTTAGAGCAGTTCTTC,CASSTDGKLEQFF
TRBV9,.,.,TRBJ1-6,TGTGCCAGCAGCGTAGGGCCGGGCGGGTCACCCCTCCACTTT,CASSVGPGGSPLHF